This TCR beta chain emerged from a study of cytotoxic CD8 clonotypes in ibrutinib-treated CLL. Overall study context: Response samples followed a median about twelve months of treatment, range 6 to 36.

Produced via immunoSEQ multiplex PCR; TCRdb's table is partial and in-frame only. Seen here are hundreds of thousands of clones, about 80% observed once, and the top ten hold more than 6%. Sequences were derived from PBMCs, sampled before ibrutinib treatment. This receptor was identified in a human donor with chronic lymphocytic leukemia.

CDR3 DNA: TGCGCCAGCAGCGAAGCCGGGACTGGCTACGAGCAGTACTTC. Translation: CASSEAGTGYEQYF. The chain uses TRBV5-1 and TRBJ2-5; D is perhaps TRBD2 (6 bases). The J call could be wrong; TRBJ2-7 is a better fit for the DNA end. This CDR3 contains 14 residues. Germline V gives CDR1 SGHRS, CDR2 YFSETQ.